This TCR beta chain came from a study of spatial heterogeneity in lung cancer. Overall study: The mean occurrence of each unique TCR and UMI combination in raw reads exceeded eight.

Time point in this sample: sample taken at primary tumor resection. No cell sorting; template was whole RNA from tumor, lung tissue or PBMC. The CDR3 length is 14 residues. Germline V gives CDR1 KGHDR, CDR2 SFDVKD. Trimming took 7 bases from V and 7 from J; bases not matched to a gene: 7. This clonotype was counted at least ten times. Individually, TCR cDNA molecules were each labelled with a unique molecular identifier. Each CDR3 protein is one row after TCRdb ran MiXCR on the 5' RACE reads. The sample carries some 21,000 distinct CDR3 sequences, about 4.5% recorded once. This specimen was PBMCs, taken at surgery. The chain joins TRBV24-1 to TRBJ2-1, with 9 positions matching TRBD1. This sequence originates from a male donor with early-stage non-small cell lung cancer. Here the CDR3 DNA reads TGTGCCACCAGCCTGACAGGGGGTGGAAATGAGCAGTTCTTC. Amino acids: CATSLTGGGNEQFF.